The sequence of this T cell receptor beta chain was determined in a study of tumor-infiltrating lymphocytes in primary liver carcinoma (dated by TCRdb to the late 2010s). Background for the entire study: Between late 2015 and March 2016, a handful of patients in China with histopathologically diagnosed primary liver carcinoma had surgical resection. Hepatocellular carcinoma (four) or combined HCC and intrahepatic cholangiocarcinoma (one) was present in the five patients, who were three men and two women aged 30 to 69 years. The tumors of the five patients were staged as T1-T3 N0M0, with maximum diameters ranging from roughly 4 to 11 cm. Samples yielded roughly 3.65 to 7.5 million productive TCRbeta reads; read depth did not differ significantly between tissue types. TCRbeta repertoire sequencing, expression microarrays and whole-exome sequencing were combined in the study across five regions of each liver tumor, with adjacent normal tissue and blood also included. A total of some 35 specimens from 5 patients underwent TCRbeta repertoire sequencing, comprising 25 or so tumor regions, 5 adjacent noncancerous liver tissues and 5 peripheral blood samples. Technical replicate repertoires showed high reproducibility, with mean shared-clone rates approximately 0.89 and correlation coefficients above 0.98. General study outcomes and caveats: Because only the TCR beta chain was sequenced and unpaired alpha chains were not captured, true repertoire diversity is likely underestimated. Pairs of tumor regions showed greater repertoire overlap (mean roughly 36%) than tumor-adjacent pairs (roughly 17%) or tumor-blood pairs (roughly 15%), which is consistent with antigen-driven expansion. The top 250 clones made up a significantly larger repertoire fraction in tumors than in blood (p = 0.039). With just 4 to 6 patients in the study, the authors point out that the findings should be validated in a larger study. Since the samples were bulk and unsorted, there was no way to compare CD4+ and CD8+ T cell repertoires.

TCRbeta-specific cDNA was reverse-transcribed from 500 to 550 ng total RNA using a constant-region primer and ProtoScript II reverse transcriptase. Construction of the TCRbeta libraries relied on three nested rounds of multiplex PCR, following a slightly modified ARM-PCR procedure. Multiplex TRBV1-TRBV30 forward primers and a Cbeta reverse primer were used in the first two PCR rounds, each of which was run for around 9 cycles. Sample barcodes and Illumina adapters were added in a final 25-cycle PCR using Deep VentR polymerase. Amplicons of 200-500 bp were gel-purified with a QIAquick gel extraction kit before sequencing. The TCRbeta amplicons were sequenced with 250-bp paired-end reads on an Illumina HiSeq 2500. The published analysis was carried out like this. Reads were quality-trimmed with Trimmomatic v0.33, and paired reads were merged with FLASH v1.2.11 to recover full CDR3 sequences. MiGEC v1.2.1b assigned V, D and J germline segments to the rearranged TCRbeta sequences. Clonotype statistics and Shannon-Wiener diversity indices were calculated with VDJtools v1.0.0. To cut down on sampling bias, every analysis after diversity analysis relied on just the 250 most abundant clonotypes from each sample. TCRdb trimmed the raw reads at Q25, called clones with MiXCR and kept productive beta chains. When rows share a CDR3 protein, they turn into one entry using the most common DNA and genes. The V and J calls come from TCRdb's annotation, not from the publication. This sample lists about 320,000 distinct CDR3 sequences; 65% were detected once. The top ten clonotypes cover approximately 9% of the sample.

A remark on this clonotype: What antigen it recognizes has not been identified. The sample holds no much larger clone one base away, and base qualities are not on file.

Via the germline V gene, CDR1 is ENHRY and CDR2 SYGVKD. V lost 4 bases and J lost 5 bases; the stretch between them is 11 bases long. The CDR3 runs 13 amino acids, cysteine and phenylalanine included. The sequence is cut down to CDR3 DNA, 39 bases in frame from base 1. TRIzol reagent was used to extract blood RNA from unsorted whole blood, while the DNeasy Blood & Tissue kit provided the germline DNA. Chronic HBV infection was present in the patients, and the patients were treatment-naive at sampling. Before surgery, approximately 3.7 milliliters of peripheral blood were drawn into K2EDTA tubes. The chain links TRBV10-3 with TRBJ2-5; no D gene call is confident. What was sequenced was peripheral blood. This receptor was taken from a man aged 40-49 years with primary liver carcinoma and hepatitis B virus infection. The encoded CDR3 is CAISGSALETQYF. The nucleotide sequence reads TGTGCCATCAGTGGTTCAGCGCTTGAGACCCAGTACTTC.